This T cell receptor beta chain was sequenced for a study of OX40 agonist ivuxolimab in advanced cancers. At the level of the study: Patients took ivuxolimab, an agonistic anti-OX40 (CD134) antibody.

Measured with immunoSEQ multiplex PCR; TCRdb has only the in-frame clones, and not every one. This table holds tens of thousands of clones, 90% to 95% found once. The CDR3 consists of 14 residues. J gave up 6 bases and V 10 bases, and 13 bases lay outside the gene matches. The V gene's germline CDR1 is ENHRY and CDR2 SYGVKD. The TCR originated in an adult with an advanced solid tumor such as melanoma, head and neck, liver or kidney cancer. The sequenced sample was CD4+ or CD8+ T cells sorted from blood, obtained in a trial of the OX40 agonist ivuxolimab. This rearrangement joins TRBV10-3 to TRBJ2-7; TRBD2 aligns across 9 bases. This CDR3 reads CASEDGTSRGEQYF. The CDR3 DNA sequence: TGTGCCAGCGAAGACGGGACTAGCAGGGGCGAGCAGTACTTC.